A selection of T cell receptor beta chains follows, all from one sample in a study of early T cells in non-severe SARS-CoV-2 infection. MiXCR, applied by TCRdb to the 5' RACE reads, yields one record per CDR3 protein. The sample consists of about 18,000 distinct CDR3 sequences, under 7.5% of them appearing once. The sample was whole blood. The origin of the receptors is an adult who was a healthcare worker with PCR-confirmed SARS-CoV-2 infection or an uninfected control (not recorded which). Each CDR3 is given with its conserved first and last residue. A D gene is named only where the DNA matches it firmly. Clone size is given for some rows only: seen once, a few or many times, or a class if the clone is expanded.

TRBV7-7	TRBJ2-7	many	TRBD1	CASSLSDRGGDEQYF	TGTGCTAGCAGCTTATCGGACAGGGGAGGTGACGAGCAGTACTTC
TRBV11-2	TRBJ2-7	many	NA	CASVLGNSYEQYF	TGTGCCAGCGTTCTAGGAAACTCCTACGAGCAGTACTTC
TRBV5-6	TRBJ1-5	many	NA	CASSLSWGDQPQHF	TGTGCCAGCAGCTTGTCATGGGGGGATCAGCCCCAGCATTTT
TRBV5-1	TRBJ2-3	many	NA	CASSPPGSSTDTQYF	TGCGCCAGCAGCCCGCCCGGGAGTAGCACAGATACGCAGTATTTT
TRBV29-1	TRBJ2-7	NA	NA	CSVEGGEVPPYEQYF	TGCAGCGTTGAAGGGGGGGAGGTACCTCCCTACGAGCAGTACTTC
TRBV28	TRBJ2-5	many	NA	CASWYQETQYF	TGTGCCAGCTGGTACCAAGAGACCCAGTACTTC
TRBV5-1	TRBJ1-1	NA	NA	CASSFQGREAFF	TGCGCCAGCAGCTTCCAGGGACGGGAAGCTTTCTTT
TRBV12-3/TRBV12-4	TRBJ2-1	many	TRBD1	CASSPPTGLWQFF	TGTGCCAGCAGTCCCCCGACAGGGCTGTGGCAGTTCTTC
TRBV27	TRBJ2-3	many	TRBD2	CASSLGLSYTDTQYF	TGTGCCAGCAGTTTGGGACTATCCTACACAGATACGCAGTATTTT
TRBV6-1	TRBJ1-1	few	NA	CASGGRLNTEAFF	TGTGCCAGCGGGGGACGGTTGAACACTGAAGCTTTCTTT
TRBV28	TRBJ1-5	many	NA	CASKGIQSNQPQHF	TGTGCCAGCAAGGGGATTCAAAGCAATCAGCCCCAGCATTTT
TRBV11-2	TRBJ2-7	many	NA	CASSSGTEPSVYEQYF	TGTGCCAGCAGCTCAGGGACCGAGCCCTCGGTCTACGAGCAGTACTTC
TRBV28	TRBJ1-5	many	NA	CASRTREQPQHF	TGTGCCAGCAGGACCAGGGAACAGCCCCAGCATTTT
TRBV20-1	TRBJ1-1	medium-sized	NA	CSATQGARTEAFF	TGCAGTGCTACCCAGGGTGCGCGCACTGAAGCTTTCTTT
TRBV7-3	TRBJ2-1	NA	TRBD1	CASSLSLTGFSSYNEQFF	TGTGCCAGCAGCCTATCGTTGACAGGGTTCAGCTCCTACAATGAGCAGTTCTTC
TRBV4-1	TRBJ2-6	NA	NA	CASSQESGTGANVLTF	TGCGCCAGCAGCCAAGAAAGCGGTACTGGGGCCAACGTCCTGACTTTC
TRBV7-8	TRBJ2-7	many	NA	CASSFAQGSYEQYF	TGTGCCAGCAGTTTCGCCCAGGGTTCCTACGAGCAGTACTTC
TRBV20-1	TRBJ1-3	many	NA	CSATGLEDTIYF	TGCAGTGCTACCGGACTTGAGGACACCATATATTTT
TRBV11-3	TRBJ2-1	many	TRBD2	CASSLRTSSYNEQFF	TGTGCCAGCAGCTTAAGGACTAGCTCCTACAATGAGCAGTTCTTC
TRBV12-3/TRBV12-4	TRBJ2-7	many	NA	CASSSAIAYEQYF	TGTGCCAGCAGCTCTGCGATTGCCTACGAGCAGTACTTC
TRBV24-1	TRBJ2-3	many	NA	CATLDSTDTQYF	TGTGCCACCTTGGACAGCACAGATACGCAGTATTTT
TRBV5-1	TRBJ2-1	many	TRBD2	CASSHGTSGRGEQFF	TGCGCCAGCAGCCACGGGACTAGCGGGAGGGGTGAGCAGTTCTTC
TRBV5-6	TRBJ2-2	many	NA	CASSFGPTGELFF	TGTGCCAGCAGCTTCGGACCGACCGGGGAGCTGTTTTTT
TRBV6-5	TRBJ1-1	many	TRBD1	CASSYRQGNTEAFF	TGTGCCAGCAGTTATAGACAGGGGAACACTGAAGCTTTCTTT
TRBV3-1	TRBJ1-2	medium-sized	NA	CASSPLQGYGYTF	TGTGCCAGCAGCCCCTTACAGGGTTACGGCTACACCTTC
TRBV20-1	TRBJ2-1	many	TRBD2	CSARTSGMYNEQFF	TGCAGTGCTCGGACTAGCGGGATGTACAATGAGCAGTTCTTC
TRBV5-6	TRBJ2-3	many	TRBD1	CASSSWGTGLQDTQYF	TGTGCCAGCAGCTCGTGGGGGACAGGGCTACAAGATACGCAGTATTTT
TRBV4-2	TRBJ2-3	many	NA	CASSQDWGLAADTQYF	TGTGCCAGCAGCCAAGATTGGGGGTTAGCCGCAGATACGCAGTATTTT
TRBV4-1	TRBJ1-4	NA	TRBD1	CASSQDSTGGFEKLFF	TGCGCCAGCAGCCAAGACTCGACAGGGGGCTTTGAGAAACTGTTTTTT
TRBV2	TRBJ2-3	many	TRBD1	CASSRDRSTDTQYF	TGTGCCAGCAGCCGGGACAGATCCACAGATACGCAGTATTTT
TRBV20-1	TRBJ1-6	many	NA	CSADLPGGNSPLHF	TGCAGTGCTGACCTTCCGGGCGGTAATTCACCCCTCCACTTT
TRBV11-1	TRBJ2-7	many	NA	CASSFSPSDRNHEQYF	TGTGCCAGCAGCTTTAGTCCGTCAGACAGGAACCACGAGCAGTACTTC
TRBV10-2	TRBJ2-3	medium-sized	TRBD2	CASSSSGTSGRGAQYF	TGCGCCAGCAGTTCCTCCGGGACTAGCGGGAGGGGTGCGCAGTATTTT
TRBV5-6	TRBJ2-1	many	TRBD1	CASSFRDRTFNEQFF	TGTGCCAGCAGCTTCAGGGACAGAACCTTCAATGAGCAGTTCTTC
TRBV5-1	TRBJ2-2	medium-sized	NA	CASSLQGGGELFF	TGCGCCAGCAGCCTCCAGGGCGGCGGGGAGCTGTTTTTT
TRBV7-9	TRBJ1-2	many	NA	CASRKDETVYGYTF	TGTGCCAGCAGGAAGGACGAAACGGTCTATGGCTACACCTTC